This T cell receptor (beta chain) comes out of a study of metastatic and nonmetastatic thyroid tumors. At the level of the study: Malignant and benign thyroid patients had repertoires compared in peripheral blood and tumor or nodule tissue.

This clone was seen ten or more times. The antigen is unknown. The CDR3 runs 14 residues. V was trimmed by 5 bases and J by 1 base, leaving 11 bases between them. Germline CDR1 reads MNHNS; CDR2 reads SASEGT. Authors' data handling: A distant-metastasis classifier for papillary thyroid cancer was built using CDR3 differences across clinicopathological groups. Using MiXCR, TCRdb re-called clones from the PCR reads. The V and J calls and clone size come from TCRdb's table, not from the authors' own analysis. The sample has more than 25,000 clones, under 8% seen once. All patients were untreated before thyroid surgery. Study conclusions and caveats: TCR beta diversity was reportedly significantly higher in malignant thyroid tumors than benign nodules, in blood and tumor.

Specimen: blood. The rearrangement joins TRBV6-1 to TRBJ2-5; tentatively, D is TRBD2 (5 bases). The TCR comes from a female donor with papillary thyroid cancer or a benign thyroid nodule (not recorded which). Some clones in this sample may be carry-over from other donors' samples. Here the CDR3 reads CASSRRGAQETQYF. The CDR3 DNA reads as TGTGCCAGCAGTCGACGGGGAGCCCAAGAGACCCAGTACTTC.